One and the same sample provided the 9 T cell receptor beta chains below, sequenced in a study of blood T cell repertoires in COVID-19 (dated by TCRdb to 2019 to 2021). Library preparation was by the immunoSEQ multiplex PCR assay. This immuneACCESS table, as held by TCRdb, lists in-frame sequences with V and J called but not all clones. Of the missing ones, under half trace to an unresolved V gene in checked studies; the others have no known cause. The sample table contains some 87,000 clones; only one count was recorded for 80% to 90% of them. The ten largest account for around two fifths of the sample. The sequencing sample was made of peripheral blood. The receptors originated from a man aged 80 or over with active or convalescent COVID-19.

This chain uses TRBV19 with TRBJ1-1; 7 nucleotides agree with TRBD1. V was clipped by 5 bases and J by 3 bases; unmatched bases: 9. Germline loops: CDR1 LNHDA, CDR2 SQIVND (reference sequence). CDR3 length: 15 amino acids. CDR3 sequence reads: CASSPADRLHTEAFF. The CDR3 DNA reads as TGTGCCAGTAGTCCTGCGGACAGGCTCCACACTGAAGCTTTCTTT.

The J gene is TRBJ1-4, the V gene TRBV28, with no clear D. The germline CDR1 and CDR2 sequences are MDHEN and SYDVKM. The CDR3 spans 14 residues. V dropped 3 bases and J dropped 7 bases, with 12 bases sitting between them. The CDR3 nucleotides read TGTGCCAGCAGTTTGGGAGGGTCAAGTGAAAAACTGTTTTTT. This encodes CASSLGGSSEKLFF.

The V gene is TRBV6-5, the J gene TRBJ2-7; 7 positions agree with TRBD1. In germline, CDR1 is MNHEY, CDR2 SVGAGI. Trimming took 6 bases from V and 4 from J; bases not matched to a gene: 3. The CDR3 is 12 amino acids. CDR3 loop: CASRRGQYEQYF. The DNA for the CDR3 is TGTGCCAGCAGAAGGGGACAGTACGAGCAGTACTTC.

The chain employs TRBV13 and TRBJ1-2; TRBD1 matches 9 bases. Losses at the gene ends were 5 bases for V and 2 bases for J; bases not matched to a gene: 9. CDR3 size: 16 residues. Per the germline V gene, CDR1 is PRHDT and CDR2 is FYEKMQ (reference sequence). As DNA, the CDR3 is TGTGCCAGCAGCAAGACAAGGACAGGGGAAAACTATGGCTACACCTTC. Protein sequence: CASSKTRTGENYGYTF.

The J gene is TRBJ2-3, the V gene TRBV30; D gene uncertain. The CDR3 contains 13 residues. V was shortened by 4 bases and J by 1 base, with 9 bases between the two germline ends. Germline V lookup: CDR1 GTSNPN, CDR2 SVGIG (reference sequence). The CDR3 is CAWMAFRTDTQYF. The CDR3 coding sequence is TGTGCCTGGATGGCCTTCCGCACAGATACGCAGTATTTT.

The rearrangement uses TRBV3-1 (or the pseudogene TRBV3-2) and TRBJ2-1; possible D gene TRBD2, 6 bases. V lost 0 bases and J 3 bases, leaving 9 bases between the germline ends. Germline V CDR1 and CDR2: LGHDT, YNNKEL (reference sequence). The CDR3 covers 15 residues. The DNA of the CDR3 is TGTGCCAGCAGCCAAGAGGGGGGTCTCTACAATGAGCAGTTCTTC. Protein: CASSQEGGLYNEQFF.

The chain joins TRBV27 to TRBJ1-5; 9 bases agree with TRBD1. CDR1 MNHEY and CDR2 SMNVEV come from the germline V gene (reference sequence). Trimming took 5 bases from V and 4 from J; bases not matched to a gene: 6. CDR3 length: 15 residues. The CDR3 loop is CASSTLGQGNQPQHF. DNA for the CDR3: TGTGCCAGCAGTACCCTGGGACAGGGAAATCAGCCCCAGCATTTT.

The rearrangement links TRBV3-1 (or the pseudogene TRBV3-2) to TRBJ1-5; 10 bases fit TRBD1. V shed 3 bases and J 6 bases; nucleotides not matched to a gene: 5. The CDR3 loop spans 15 amino acids. The germline V gene encodes CDR1 LGHDT and CDR2 YNNKEL (reference sequence). For the CDR3, the DNA is TGTGCCAGCAGCCAGGGACAGGGGCGTAGTCAGCCCCAGCATTTT. Its translation: CASSQGQGRSQPQHF.

The chain combines TRBV5-1 with TRBJ1-1; tentatively, D is TRBD1 (6 bases). The V gene's germline CDR1 is SGHRS and CDR2 YFSETQ. V was shortened by 1 base and J by 6 bases, with 13 bases between the two germline ends. CDR3 length: 14 residues. CDR3 sequence: CASSLPGATAEAFF. The CDR3 DNA follows: TGCGCCAGCAGCTTGCCAGGGGCGACGGCTGAAGCTTTCTTT.